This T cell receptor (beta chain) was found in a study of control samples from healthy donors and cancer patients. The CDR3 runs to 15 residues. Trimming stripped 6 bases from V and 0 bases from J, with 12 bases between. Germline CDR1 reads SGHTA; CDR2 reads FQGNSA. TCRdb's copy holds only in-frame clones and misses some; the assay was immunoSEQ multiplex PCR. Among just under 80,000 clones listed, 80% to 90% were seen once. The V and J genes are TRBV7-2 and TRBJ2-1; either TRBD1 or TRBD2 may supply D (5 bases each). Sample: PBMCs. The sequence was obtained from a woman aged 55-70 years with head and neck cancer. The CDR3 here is CASRRDGISYNEQFF. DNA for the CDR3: TGTGCCAGCAGACGGGACGGTATCTCCTACAATGAGCAGTTCTTC.